This T cell receptor beta chain was sequenced during a study of T-cell reconstitution after alpha-beta-depleted transplantation in children. Overall study findings and caveats: There were some patients whose high TCRbeta diversity at day 60 came from surviving recipient T cells and thymic progenitors. Reportedly, alpha-beta T cells present about two months post-transplant originated from several hundred expanded clones of graft origin.

This clonotype was picked up a small number of times. The antigen is not known. The TCRbeta library was prepared with unique molecular identifiers. TCRdb fed the PCR reads into MiXCR, producing one record per CDR3 protein. Of about 900,000 distinct CDR3 sequences in the sample, about 30% were seen once. The source is a boy less than two years old who had a stem cell transplant for SCID, so the T cells may come from the graft donor. This specimen consisted of PBMCs, mostly from graft donor cells, obtained 360 days after TCRalphabeta/CD19-depleted stem cell transplant.

CDR3 sequence reads: CASSSSPIVSSYNEQFF. The CDR3 DNA reads TGTGCCAGCAGTTCCTCCCCCATCGTAAGCTCCTACAATGAGCAGTTCTTC. This chain connects TRBV28 to TRBJ2-1; D is unresolved. Germline-derived CDR1 and CDR2 are MDHEN and SYDVKM. Deletions cut 4 bases from V and 0 bases from J, with 16 bases between. The CDR3 has 17 amino acids.